The following is a TCR beta chain sequence with its context. The antigen is unknown. Clones were read by immunoSEQ multiplex PCR, and TCRdb kept only the in-frame ones, dropping some. The profile shows tens of thousands of clones, approximately 89% of them singletons. The data originate from a study of OX40 agonist ivuxolimab in advanced cancers. Study-wide points: Expanded clones belonging to CD8+ T cells outnumbered, on average, those of CD4+. CD4+ and CD8+ blood T cells expanded clonally by week 6 at 0.1 to 3.0 mg/kg.

CDR1 is MGHRA, CDR2 YSYEKL, per germline. The CDR3 sequence is 16 residues long. V shed 1 base and J 7 bases; nucleotides not matched to a gene: 7. Exclusion applied to patients with autoimmune disease history or systemic immunosuppression. Material: CD4+ or CD8+ T cells sorted from blood, obtained in a trial of the OX40 agonist ivuxolimab. This sequence was found in an adult with an advanced solid tumor such as melanoma, head and neck, liver or kidney cancer. The gene calls are TRBV4-1 and TRBJ2-1; 10 nucleotides match TRBD2. The CDR3 here is CASSQVLASGSNEQFF. In DNA form, the CDR3 reads TGCGCCAGCAGCCAAGTCTTGGCTAGCGGGAGTAATGAGCAGTTCTTC.